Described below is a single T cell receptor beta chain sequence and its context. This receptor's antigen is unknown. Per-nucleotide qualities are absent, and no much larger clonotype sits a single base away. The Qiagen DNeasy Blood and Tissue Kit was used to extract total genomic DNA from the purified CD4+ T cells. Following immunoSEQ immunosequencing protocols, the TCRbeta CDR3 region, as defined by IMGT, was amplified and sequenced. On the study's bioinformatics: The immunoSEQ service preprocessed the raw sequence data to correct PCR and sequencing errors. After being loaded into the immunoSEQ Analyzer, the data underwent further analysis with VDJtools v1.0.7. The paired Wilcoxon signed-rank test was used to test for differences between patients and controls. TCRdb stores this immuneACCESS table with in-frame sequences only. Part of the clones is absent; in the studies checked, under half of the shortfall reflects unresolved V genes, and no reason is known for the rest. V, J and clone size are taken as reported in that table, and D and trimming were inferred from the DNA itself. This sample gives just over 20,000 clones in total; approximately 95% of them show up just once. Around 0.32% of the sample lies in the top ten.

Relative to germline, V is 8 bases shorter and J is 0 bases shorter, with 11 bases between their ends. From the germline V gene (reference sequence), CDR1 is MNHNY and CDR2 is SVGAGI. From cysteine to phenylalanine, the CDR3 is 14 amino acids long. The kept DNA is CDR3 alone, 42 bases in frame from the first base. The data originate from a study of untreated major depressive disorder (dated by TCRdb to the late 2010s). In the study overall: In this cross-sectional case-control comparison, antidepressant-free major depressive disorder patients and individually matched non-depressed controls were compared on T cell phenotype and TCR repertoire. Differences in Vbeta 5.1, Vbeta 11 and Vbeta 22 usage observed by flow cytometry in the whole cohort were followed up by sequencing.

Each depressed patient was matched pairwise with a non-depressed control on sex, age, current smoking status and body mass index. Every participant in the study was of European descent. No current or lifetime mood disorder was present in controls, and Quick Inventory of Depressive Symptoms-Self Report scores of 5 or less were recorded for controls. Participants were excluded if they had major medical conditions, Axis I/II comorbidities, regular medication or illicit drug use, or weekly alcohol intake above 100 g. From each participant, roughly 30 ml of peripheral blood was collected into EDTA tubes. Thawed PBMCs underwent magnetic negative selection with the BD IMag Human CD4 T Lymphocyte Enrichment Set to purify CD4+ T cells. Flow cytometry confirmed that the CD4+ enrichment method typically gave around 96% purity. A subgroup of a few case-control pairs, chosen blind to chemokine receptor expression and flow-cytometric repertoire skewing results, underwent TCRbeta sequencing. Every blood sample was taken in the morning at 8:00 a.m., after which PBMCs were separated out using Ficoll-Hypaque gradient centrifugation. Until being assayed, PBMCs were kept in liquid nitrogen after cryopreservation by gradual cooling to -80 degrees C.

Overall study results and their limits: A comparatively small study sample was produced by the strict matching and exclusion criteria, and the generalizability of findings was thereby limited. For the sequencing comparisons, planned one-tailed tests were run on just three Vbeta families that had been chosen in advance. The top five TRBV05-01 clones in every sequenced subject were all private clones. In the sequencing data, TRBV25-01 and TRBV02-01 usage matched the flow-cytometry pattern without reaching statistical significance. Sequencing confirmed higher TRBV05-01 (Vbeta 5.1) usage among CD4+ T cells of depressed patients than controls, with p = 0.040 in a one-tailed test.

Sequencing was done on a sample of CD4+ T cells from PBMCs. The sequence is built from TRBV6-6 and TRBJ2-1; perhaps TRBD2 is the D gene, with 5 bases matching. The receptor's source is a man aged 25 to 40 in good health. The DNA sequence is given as TGTGCCAGCCGTCTAGGGAGCTCCTACAATGAGCAGTTCTTC. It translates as CASRLGSSYNEQFF.